The clone carrying this TCR beta chain turned up a few times. TCRdb re-called the PCR reads through MiXCR, storing one row per CDR3 protein. The table has about 640,000 distinct CDR3 sequences, 15% to 20% seen once; the top ten hold roughly 0.83%. This entry is derived from a study of molecular identifiers for immune sequencing clone quantification. Germline V CDR1 and CDR2: DFQATT, SNEGSKA (reference sequence). The V gene end was trimmed by 2 bases and the J gene end by 9 bases; junction bases not matched to a gene: 3. The CDR3 runs to 13 residues. This chain links TRBV20-1 with TRBJ2-2, with 10 bases identical to TRBD2. Sequencing input: naive CD8+ T cells from blood, with Jurkat cell RNA spiked in. Regarding subset: FACS-sorted CD8+CD4-CCR7+CD45RA+ naive T cells. This TCR was sampled from a human donor in good health. Some libraries in this study had Jurkat cell RNA spiked in. The CDR3 DNA sequence: TGCAGTGCTAGATCTAGCGGGGGCTGGGAGCTGTTTTTT. Its protein product is CSARSSGGWELFF.